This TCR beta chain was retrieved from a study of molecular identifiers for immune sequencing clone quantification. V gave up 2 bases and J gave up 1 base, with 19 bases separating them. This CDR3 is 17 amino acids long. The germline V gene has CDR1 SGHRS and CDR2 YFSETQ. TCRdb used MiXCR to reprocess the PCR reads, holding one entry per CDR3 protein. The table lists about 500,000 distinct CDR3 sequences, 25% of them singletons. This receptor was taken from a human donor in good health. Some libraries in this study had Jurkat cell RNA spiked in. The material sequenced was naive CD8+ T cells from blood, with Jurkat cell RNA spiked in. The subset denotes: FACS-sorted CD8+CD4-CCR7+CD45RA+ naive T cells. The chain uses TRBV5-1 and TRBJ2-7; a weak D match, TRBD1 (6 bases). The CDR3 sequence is CASSLRNRESSSYEQYF. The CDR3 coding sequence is TGCGCCAGCAGCTTACGAAACAGGGAAAGCAGTTCCTACGAGCAGTACTTC.